Reported below is one TCR beta chain. In the original analysis: Scientists estimated how many nucleated cells there were by amplifying reference gene primers. This table comes from immunoSEQ multiplex PCR, and its TCRdb copy is limited to in-frame clones, with some not included. V and J calls and clone size are given by that table; D and trimming were obtained from the DNA. The top ten hold 10% to 12% of the sample, which has 75,000 to 90,000 clones, around four fifths seen once. The data are from a study of blood T cell repertoires in COVID-19. Study summary: Collection of acute and convalescent COVID-19 samples took place in the United States, Italy and Spain. T cells, B-cell-depleted T cells, or PBMCs provided the cDNA or gDNA that served as material.

This receptor was obtained from a human donor in a cohort sampled during active COVID-19. The sample taken for sequencing was peripheral blood.

The DNA for the CDR3 is TGTGCCAGCAGCCTAGGACTCCGGAGTAATGAAAAACTGTTTTTT. The encoded protein is CASSLGLRSNEKLFF. This chain uses TRBV7-6 with TRBJ1-4; no definite D call. The V gene's germline CDR1 is SGHVS and CDR2 FNYEAQ. The CDR3 is made up of 15 amino acids. Trimming removed 5 bases from V and 4 bases from J, with 14 bases in between.